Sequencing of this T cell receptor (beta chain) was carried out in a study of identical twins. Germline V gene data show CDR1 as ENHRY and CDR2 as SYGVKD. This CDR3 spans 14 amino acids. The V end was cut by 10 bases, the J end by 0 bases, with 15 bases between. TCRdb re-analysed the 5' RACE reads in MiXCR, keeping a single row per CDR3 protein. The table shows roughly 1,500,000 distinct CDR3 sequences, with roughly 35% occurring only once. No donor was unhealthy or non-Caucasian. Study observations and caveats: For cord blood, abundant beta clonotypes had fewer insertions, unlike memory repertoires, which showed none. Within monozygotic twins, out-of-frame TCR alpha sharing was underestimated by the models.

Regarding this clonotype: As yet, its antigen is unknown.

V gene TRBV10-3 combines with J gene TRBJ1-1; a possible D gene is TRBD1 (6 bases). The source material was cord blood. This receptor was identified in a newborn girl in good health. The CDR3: CATIKGGLNTEAFF. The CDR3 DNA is TGTGCCACCATTAAAGGGGGGCTGAACACTGAAGCTTTCTTT.